This TCR beta chain originates from a study of regulatory T cells in long-lasting Graves disease. This CDR3 spans 20 amino acids. The germline V gene encodes CDR1 LNHNV and CDR2 YYDKDF (reference sequence). V lost 3 bases, J lost 1 base, and 25 bases lay in between. Time point here: persistent/refractory GD, antithyroid drugs over 5 years with positive TRAb. PBMCs provided the RNA from which the TCR library was made. A remark on this clonotype: The target antigen is unknown.

Study-wide points: The persistent group shared 2,700 or so public clonotypes, more than the approximately 1,000 shared by new patients. Those with persistent Graves' had less TCR diversity than newly diagnosed patients.

TCR beta libraries were built with iRepertoire HTBI primers and Arm-PCR of CDR3 regions. TCRdb passed the multiplex PCR reads through MiXCR, listing each CDR3 protein once. The sample includes 300,000 to 400,000 distinct CDR3 sequences, around a fifth of them seen just once. This specimen consisted of peripheral blood mononuclear cells (PBMCs), obtained when the disease was refractory, from a patient treated with antithyroid drugs. The chain joins TRBV15 to TRBJ2-4, with D perhaps matching TRBD2 (5 bases). The TCR was taken from a female donor with Graves disease. The CDR3 region is CATSSVHMEEWLTAKNIQYF. The CDR3 nucleotides are TGTGCCACCAGCAGCGTCCACATGGAGGAATGGTTGACGGCCAAAAACATTCAGTACTTC.